The 26 T cell receptor beta chains presented below share a single source sample, sequenced in a study of cytomegalovirus exposure and HLA in healthy donors. PCR employed 60 Vbeta and 13 Jbeta primers. Clones were read by immunoSEQ multiplex PCR, and TCRdb kept only the in-frame ones, dropping some. The sample carries about 90,000 clones, 76% recorded once. Sequences were obtained from PBMCs. These receptors all stem from a woman aged 55-75 years in good health and CMV-seropositive.

This clone was seen only a few times. The chain uses TRBV2 and TRBJ1-1; D not certain. The V end was cut by 1 base, the J end by 0 bases, with 6 bases between. Germline CDR1 is SNHLY and CDR2 is FYNNEI. This CDR3 spans 14 amino acids. Written as DNA, the CDR3 is TGTGCCAGCAGTGAAGGTCCGGTGAACACTGAAGCTTTCTTT. This gives the protein CASSEGPVNTEAFF.

In this sample, this clone turned up a few times. The chain links TRBV28 to TRBJ1-4; 8 nucleotides agree with TRBD1. The germline V gene encodes CDR1 MDHEN and CDR2 SYDVKM. V was pared by 6 bases and J by 0 bases, with 6 bases of the junction left unmatched. The CDR3 is 16 amino acids. CDR3 nucleotides: TGTGCCAGCAGACAAGTACAGGGGGCAACTAATGAAAAACTGTTTTTT. Protein sequence: CASRQVQGATNEKLFF.

This clone showed up just once. One end of the junction fails to match germline, which may point to a read error. The chain carries TRBV6-1 and TRBJ1-1, with D tentatively TRBD1 (5 bases). The CDR3 consists of 14 residues. From germline, CDR1 is MNHNS and CDR2 SASEGT. The CDR3 DNA reads TGTTCCAGCCAAATTCAGGGAGCGGGCACTGAAGCTTTCTTT. It specifies CSSQIQGAGTEAFF.

V and J are TRBV2 and TRBJ2-3, with 9 bases aligning to TRBD2. J was trimmed by 2 bases and V by 9 bases; bases with no gene match: 21. The CDR3 contains 19 residues. Looked up from germline, CDR1 is SNHLY and CDR2 is FYNNEI. CDR3 DNA sequence: TGTGCCAGTGGGGTGGCTAGCGGGACCAGGGGGGGATCCACAGATACGCAGTATTTT. Translating it yields CASGVASGTRGGSTDTQYF.

The V call is TRBV6-4, the J call TRBJ2-7; 8 bases align to TRBD1. Germline assignment: CDR1 MRHNA and CDR2 SNTAGT. CDR3 length: 13 residues. V shed 4 bases, J shed 3 bases, and the junction held 2 bases outside the gene matches. The CDR3 coding sequence is TGTGCCAGCAGTGCCGACAGGGGCTACGAGCAGTACTTC. Translation: CASSADRGYEQYF.

The chain is built from TRBV6-5 and TRBJ2-7; no clear D. Per the germline V gene, CDR1 is MNHEY and CDR2 is SVGAGI. Trimming shortened V by 6 bases and J by 0 bases, and 15 bases separated the two germline ends. CDR3 size: 15 residues. The CDR3 loop reads CASRLNGYSSYEQYF. The CDR3 DNA reads TGTGCCAGCAGGTTGAACGGGTATAGCTCCTACGAGCAGTACTTC.

The genes are TRBV25-1 and TRBJ1-1; 8 nucleotides align to TRBD1. Germline-derived CDR1 and CDR2 are MGHDK and SYGVNS. The CDR3 has 13 amino acids. V dropped 5 bases and J dropped 7; count of bases not matched to a gene: 6. CDR3 sequence reads: CASSRTGLNEAFF. In DNA, the CDR3 is TGTGCCAGCAGTAGGACAGGGCTAAATGAAGCTTTCTTT. Full variable domain (outside the CDR3, taken from reference TRBV25-1 and TRBJ1-1): EADIYQTPRYLVIGTGKKITLECSQTMGHDKMYWYQQDPGMELHLIHYSYGVNSTEKGDLSSESTVSRIRTEHFPLTLESARPSHTSQYLCASSRTGLNEAFFGQGTRLTVV.

The chain joins TRBV25-1 to TRBJ2-7; 7 positions agree with TRBD1. J lost 7 bases, V lost 4 bases, and 4 bases had no gene match. The length of the CDR3 is 12 residues. Germline CDR1 and CDR2: MGHDK and SYGVNS. The DNA of the CDR3 is TGTGCCAGCAGTGGTTTGACAGGGGAGCAGTACTTC. As protein: CASSGLTGEQYF.

The rearrangement uses TRBV15 and TRBJ2-7, with 10 bases aligning to TRBD1. This CDR3 has 13 amino acids. Germline V gene sequence: CDR1 LNHNV, CDR2 YYDKDF (reference sequence). V lost 2 bases, J lost 6 bases, and 1 base stayed unmatched. CDR3 region: CATSRRDRGEQYF. For the CDR3, the DNA is TGTGCCACCAGCAGAAGGGACAGGGGCGAGCAGTACTTC.

The chain has TRBV7-9 and TRBJ2-1, with D possibly matching TRBD1 (6 bases). CDR3 length equals 17 residues. In germline, CDR1 is SEHNR, CDR2 FQNEAQ (reference sequence). V lost 5 bases, J lost 3 bases, and 20 bases lay in between. This CDR3 is CASSSLIFQGGYNEQFF. The CDR3 DNA sequence: TGTGCCAGCAGCAGCTTAATCTTCCAAGGGGGCTACAATGAGCAGTTCTTC.

The rearrangement uses TRBV27 and TRBJ2-1, with 8 bases that match TRBD2. V trimming: 3 bases; J trimming: 8 bases; junction bases outside the gene matches: 18. Germline V gene lookup returns CDR1 MNHEY and CDR2 SMNVEV (reference sequence). The CDR3 spans 18 residues. CDR3 coding DNA: TGTGCCAGCAGTTTGTTGGGTTCGCGACGGCGGGAGGATGATGAGCAGTTCTTC. Residues: CASSLLGSRRREDDEQFF.

This chain joins TRBV19 and TRBJ2-3; D remains unclear. There are 13 residues in the CDR3. Trimming removed 3 bases at V and 4 bases at J, with 8 bases between. The germline V gene encodes CDR1 LNHDA and CDR2 SQIVND (reference sequence). The CDR3 spells CASSIGPADTQYF. For the CDR3, the DNA is TGTGCCAGTAGTATCGGTCCGGCAGATACGCAGTATTTT.

This clone turned up a few times. The chain uses TRBV30 and TRBJ1-2; D possibly corresponds to TRBD1 (6 bases). The CDR3 spans 13 residues. The ends were cut back, 2 bases at V and 4 bases at J, with 11 bases in the middle. Germline CDR1 and CDR2: GTSNPN and SVGIG (reference sequence). CDR3 DNA sequence: TGTGCCTGGAGTAGGACAGAAGCCTATGGCTACACCTTC. Residues: CAWSRTEAYGYTF.

The V and J genes are TRBV7-2 and TRBJ1-1; no reliable D call. Per the germline V gene, CDR1 is SGHTA and CDR2 is FQGNSA. Between the trimmed V and J ends, which lost 0 bases and 11 bases, there was a span of 13 bases. The CDR3 has 13 amino acids. In nucleotides, the CDR3 is TGTGCCAGCAGCTTAGCGAGGGCTGTAGGGGCTTTCTTT. This sequence encodes CASSLARAVGAFF.

The chain joins TRBV6-1 to TRBJ2-1, with 10 bases that match TRBD2. V lost 4 bases and J lost 5; bases outside the gene matches: 5. Per germline, CDR1 MNHNS and CDR2 SASEGT. CDR3 size: 15 residues. The chain's CDR3 is CASSVLAGWDNEQFF. The DNA of the CDR3 is TGTGCCAGCAGTGTACTAGCGGGATGGGACAATGAGCAGTTCTTC.

V gene TRBV28 combines with J gene TRBJ2-5, with TRBD1 matching over 12 bases. The CDR3 has 15 residues. J gave up 7 bases and V 5 bases, and 8 bases lay outside the gene matches. Germline V lookup: CDR1 MDHEN, CDR2 SYDVKM. The CDR3 sequence: CASSTQGQGAGTQYF. In DNA form, the CDR3 reads TGTGCCAGCAGTACCCAGGGACAGGGGGCTGGGACCCAGTACTTC. The full variable domain, with the rest looked up from reference TRBV28 and TRBJ2-5, is DVKVTQSSRYLVKRTGEKVFLECVQDMDHENMFWYRQDPGLGLRLIYFSYDVKMKEKGDIPEGYSVSREKKERFSLILESASTNQTSMYLCASSTQGQGAGTQYFGPGTRLLVL.

This chain joins TRBV5-4 and TRBJ2-5; no clear D. This CDR3 spans 13 amino acids. V was clipped by 3 bases and J by 1 base, with 7 bases between them. The germline V gene has CDR1 SGHNT and CDR2 YYREEE (reference sequence). CDR3: CASSSATQETQYF. CDR3 nucleotide sequence: TGTGCCAGCAGCTCAGCGACCCAAGAGACCCAGTACTTC.

The rearrangement uses TRBV2 and TRBJ2-5; 10 bases are a match to TRBD2. The germline gives CDR1 SNHLY, CDR2 FYNNEI. Trimming at V came to 6 bases and at J to 5 bases, leaving 9 bases not matched to a gene. This CDR3 is 15 amino acids long. The CDR3 here is CASSPSGSSIETQYF. CDR3 sequence (DNA): TGTGCCAGCAGCCCTAGCGGGAGTTCGATTGAGACCCAGTACTTC.

The CDR3 DNA follows: TGTGCCAGCAGCGGACTAGTCATCGATGAGCAGTTCTTC. It yields the protein CASSGLVIDEQFF. The rearrangement uses TRBV11-2 and TRBJ2-1, with 7 positions matching TRBD2. The germline CDR1 and CDR2 sequences are SGHAT and FQNNGV. Trimming removed 5 bases from V and 8 bases from J; junction bases left unmatched: 6. CDR3 size: 13 residues.

This clone showed up just once. The V and J genes are TRBV19 and TRBJ2-5; 8 nucleotides align to TRBD1. The assigned J gene may be wrong: the sequence end matches TRBJ2-7 better. The CDR3 covers 14 residues. Germline CDR1 reads LNHDA; CDR2 reads SQIVND (reference sequence). CDR3: CASSPWTGRLEQYF. CDR3 nucleotide sequence: TGTGCCAGTAGTCCCTGGACAGGGAGACTCGAGCAGTACTTC.

The V call is TRBV30, the J call TRBJ1-1, with D perhaps matching TRBD1 (6 bases). This CDR3 spans 13 amino acids. V lost 3 bases to trimming and J lost 1 base, with 9 bases between them. Per germline, CDR1 GTSNPN and CDR2 SVGIG (reference sequence). The CDR3 spells CAWRWGPNTEAFF. The CDR3 DNA follows: TGTGCCTGGAGGTGGGGGCCGAACACTGAAGCTTTCTTT.

The chain couples TRBV5-6 to TRBJ1-2, with D perhaps matching TRBD1 (5 bases). The CDR3 runs 13 residues. Trimming took off 1 base at V and 2 bases at J, with 6 bases between the two ends. Germline V gene lookup returns CDR1 SGHDT and CDR2 YYEEEE. The CDR3 coding sequence is TGTGCCAGCAGCTTGCGGGGGAACTATGGCTACACCTTC. Translation: CASSLRGNYGYTF.

The genes are TRBV4-2 and TRBJ2-5; 10 bases align to TRBD1. This CDR3 is 13 amino acids long. The ends lost 4 bases at V and 5 bases at J; junction bases unmatched: 1. CDR1 LGHNA and CDR2 YNFKEQ come from the germline V gene. The CDR3 nucleotides are TGTGCCAGCAGCCGGGGACAGGGGGAGACCCAGTACTTC. As protein: CASSRGQGETQYF.

V is TRBV5-1 and J is TRBJ2-7; D is possibly TRBD2 (5 bases). V was clipped by 2 bases and J by 5 bases, with 8 bases between them. This CDR3 spans 12 amino acids. Per germline, CDR1 SGHRS and CDR2 YFSETQ. CDR3 residues: CASSFGVDEQYF. CDR3 bases: TGCGCCAGCAGCTTCGGGGTGGACGAGCAGTACTTC.

CDR3 in amino acids: CASSEGLAGVPFTRGELFF. Written as DNA, the CDR3 is TGTGCCAGCAGCGAGGGACTAGCGGGGGTCCCCTTTACGCGCGGGGAGCTGTTTTTT. The chain carries TRBV7-3 and TRBJ2-2; the match to TRBD2 covers 14 bases. This CDR3 is built from 19 residues. Trimming took 5 bases from V and 7 from J; bases not matched to a gene: 15. Germline loops: CDR1 SGHTA, CDR2 FQGTGA.

A single count supports this clone. This chain connects TRBV7-9 to TRBJ2-5, with D perhaps matching TRBD1 (6 bases). CDR1 is SEHNR, CDR2 FQNEAQ, per germline (reference sequence). The CDR3 is made up of 13 amino acids. V dropped 2 bases and J dropped 4 bases, with 8 bases sitting between them. The CDR3 sequence is CASSLSGAETQYF. CDR3 DNA sequence: TGTGCCAGCAGCTTATCAGGGGCAGAGACCCAGTACTTC.